The 3 T cell receptor beta chains reported below all come from one sample, sequenced in a study of shared clonotypes between healthy human individuals. Sequencing was performed with immunoSEQ multiplex PCR; in TCRdb, only in-frame clones are kept and a portion is missing. The data contain about 2.1 million clones, under 95% of them seen just once; the ten biggest clones take up under 2%. Naive CD8 isolation took CD45RO-negative cells positively selected for CCR7 and excluded terminally differentiated effector memory CD45RA+ cells. The sample taken for sequencing was naive CD8+ T cells from PBMCs. The receptors here all came from a man between 18 and 29 years old in good health. Some clones in this sample may be carry-over from other donors' samples.

CDR3: CASSASTGYYGYTF. The CDR3 bases are TGTGCCAGCAGCGCCTCTACAGGGTACTATGGCTACACCTTC. The chain carries TRBV7-9 and TRBJ1-2; the D gene is possibly TRBD1 (6 bases). The CDR3 totals 14 residues. Trimming left V 5 bases short and J 3 bases short, with 13 bases between. CDR1 is SEHNR, CDR2 FQNEAQ, per germline (reference sequence).

V usage is TRBV6-5 and J usage is TRBJ2-3, with D tentatively TRBD1 (6 bases). The CDR3 covers 15 residues. V was clipped by 5 bases and J by 8 bases, with 20 bases between them. The germline CDR1 and CDR2 sequences are MNHEY and SVGAGI. The DNA of the CDR3 is TGTGCCAGCAGTCTAACAGGGATAGGATATGGTACGCAGTATTTT. Protein product: CASSLTGIGYGTQYF.

The V call is TRBV6-6, the J call TRBJ2-7; 9 bases agree with TRBD1. The CDR3 is made up of 15 amino acids. The V segment lost 4 bases and the J segment 5 bases; nucleotides outside the gene matches: 9. Germline assignment: CDR1 MNHNY and CDR2 SVGAGI (reference sequence). The CDR3 sequence: CASSFLGQGRHEQYF. The CDR3 bases are TGTGCCAGCAGTTTCCTAGGACAGGGGAGGCACGAGCAGTACTTC.